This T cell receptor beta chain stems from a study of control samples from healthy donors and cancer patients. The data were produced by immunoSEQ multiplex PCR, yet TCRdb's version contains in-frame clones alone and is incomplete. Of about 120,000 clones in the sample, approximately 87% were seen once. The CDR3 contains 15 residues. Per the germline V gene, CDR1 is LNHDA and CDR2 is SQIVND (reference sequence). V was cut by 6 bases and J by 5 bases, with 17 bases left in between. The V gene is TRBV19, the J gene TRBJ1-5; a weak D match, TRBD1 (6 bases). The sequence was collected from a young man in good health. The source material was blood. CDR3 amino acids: CASSPQGQGHQPQHF. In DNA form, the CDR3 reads TGTGCCAGTAGCCCCCAGGGGCAGGGTCATCAGCCCCAGCATTTT.